The rows below give T cell receptor beta chains drawn from one sample of a study of cytomegalovirus exposure and HLA in healthy donors. Sequenced by immunoSEQ multiplex PCR; TCRdb stores in-frame clones only, minus some. The sample lists fewer than 20,000 clones; approximately 80% were seen once. Sequenced: PBMCs. These receptors were taken from a human donor in good health. The CDR3 runs from the conserved cysteine through the conserved F or W. D genes are given only for firm matches. Part of the rows lack a size; the others show once, few, many or a class for expanded clones.

clone size: -
D gene: TRBD2
V gene: TRBV10-3
J gene: TRBJ2-3
CDR3 DNA: TGTGCCATCAGCCTTAGCGGGAGTACTAAAGATACGCAGTATTTT
CDR3 protein: CAISLSGSTKDTQYF

clone size: -
D gene: TRBD1
V gene: TRBV6-1
J gene: TRBJ1-5
CDR3 DNA: TGTGCCAGCAGCTTTGACAGGGTCAGCAATCAGCCCCAGCATTTT
CDR3 protein: CASSFDRVSNQPQHF

clone size: -
D gene: TRBD1
V gene: TRBV19
J gene: TRBJ1-1
CDR3 DNA: TGTGCCAGTAGTCCTTGGGACAGGGGGCTTGACACTGAAGCTTTCTTT
CDR3 protein: CASSPWDRGLDTEAFF

clone size: -
D gene: -
V gene: TRBV7-6
J gene: TRBJ2-3
CDR3 DNA: TGTGCCAGCAGCTTAGGTGGTAGCGGCCCGGATCGAGATACGCAGTATTTT
CDR3 protein: CASSLGGSGPDRDTQYF

clone size: -
D gene: -
V gene: TRBV7-2
J gene: TRBJ1-2
CDR3 DNA: TGTGCCAGCAGCTTAAGCACCGAAGCTAACTATGGCTACACCTTC
CDR3 protein: CASSLSTEANYGYTF

clone size: -
D gene: TRBD1
V gene: TRBV25-1
J gene: TRBJ2-5
CDR3 DNA: TGTGCCAGCAGTGAATTGACAGGGCTAGGGCAGCGAGAGACCCAGTACTTC
CDR3 protein: CASSELTGLGQRETQYF

clone size: -
D gene: -
V gene: TRBV11-2
J gene: TRBJ2-1
CDR3 DNA: TGTGCCAGCAGCTTCCCCGGGATCCCCAATGAGCAGTTCTTC
CDR3 protein: CASSFPGIPNEQFF

clone size: -
D gene: -
V gene: TRBV14
J gene: TRBJ1-2
CDR3 DNA: TGTGCCAGCAGCTACCCAAAGCGGGGGCCGAGCTATGGCTACACCTTC
CDR3 protein: CASSYPKRGPSYGYTF

clone size: -
D gene: -
V gene: TRBV12-5
J gene: TRBJ2-6
CDR3 DNA: TGTGCTAGTGGGACAGGATCTGGGGCCAACGTCCTGACTTTC
CDR3 protein: CASGTGSGANVLTF

clone size: -
D gene: -
V gene: TRBV5-1
J gene: TRBJ1-4
CDR3 DNA: TGCGCCAGCAGCTTGGGGCTTTCTAATGAAAAACTGTTTTTT
CDR3 protein: CASSLGLSNEKLFF

clone size: -
D gene: TRBD2
V gene: TRBV28
J gene: TRBJ2-2
CDR3 DNA: TGTGCCAGCAGTTTACCCCTAGCGGGAGACGGGGAGCTGTTTTTT
CDR3 protein: CASSLPLAGDGELFF

clone size: -
D gene: TRBD1
V gene: TRBV29-1
J gene: TRBJ1-1
CDR3 DNA: TGCAGCGTTGATGTACAGGGGGCTAACACTGAAGCTTTCTTT
CDR3 protein: CSVDVQGANTEAFF

clone size: -
D gene: TRBD2
V gene: TRBV30
J gene: TRBJ2-7
CDR3 DNA: TGTGCCTGGGGCCGAGGACTAGCGAGTGAGCAGTACTTC
CDR3 protein: CAWGRGLASEQYF

clone size: -
D gene: -
V gene: TRBV6-5
J gene: TRBJ2-4
CDR3 DNA: TGTGCCAGCAGTTACGCAGGGACCAAAAACATTCAGTACTTC
CDR3 protein: CASSYAGTKNIQYF

clone size: few
D gene: TRBD1
V gene: TRBV11-2
J gene: TRBJ2-7
CDR3 DNA: TGTGCCAGCAGCTTCGGGACAGGGCACTACGAGCAGTACTTC
CDR3 protein: CASSFGTGHYEQYF

clone size: -
D gene: -
V gene: TRBV6-5
J gene: TRBJ1-2
CDR3 DNA: TGTGCCAGCAGTACCTACAGCTCGGCTCCCTATGGCTACACCTTC
CDR3 protein: CASSTYSSAPYGYTF

clone size: -
D gene: -
V gene: TRBV6-6
J gene: TRBJ1-2
CDR3 DNA: TGTGCCAGCAGTTACCCCGGAGGGGCTCCCCGGGGCTACACCTTC
CDR3 protein: CASSYPGGAPRGYTF

clone size: -
D gene: TRBD1
V gene: TRBV5-4
J gene: TRBJ2-7
CDR3 DNA: TGTGCCAGCAGCCGGGGGACAGGGATGATCAACGAGCAGTACTTC
CDR3 protein: CASSRGTGMINEQYF